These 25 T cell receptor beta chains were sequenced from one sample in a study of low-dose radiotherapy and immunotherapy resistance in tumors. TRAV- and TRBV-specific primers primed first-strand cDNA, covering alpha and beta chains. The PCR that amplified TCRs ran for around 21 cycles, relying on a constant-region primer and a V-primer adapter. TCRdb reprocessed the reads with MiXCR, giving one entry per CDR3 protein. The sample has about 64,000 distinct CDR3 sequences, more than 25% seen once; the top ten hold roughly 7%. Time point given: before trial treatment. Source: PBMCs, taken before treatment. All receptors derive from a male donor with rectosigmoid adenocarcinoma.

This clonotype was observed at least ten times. CDR3 protein: CASSPGGGWSKETQYF. Written as DNA, the CDR3 is TGTGCCAGCAGCCCCGGTGGGGGGTGGTCTAAAGAGACCCAGTACTTC. The chain recombines TRBV7-8 with TRBJ2-5; a weak D match, TRBD2 (6 bases). Trimming cost V 5 bases and J 3 bases, with 19 bases left between them. Germline CDR1 and CDR2: SGHVS and FQNEAQ. The CDR3 length is 16 residues.

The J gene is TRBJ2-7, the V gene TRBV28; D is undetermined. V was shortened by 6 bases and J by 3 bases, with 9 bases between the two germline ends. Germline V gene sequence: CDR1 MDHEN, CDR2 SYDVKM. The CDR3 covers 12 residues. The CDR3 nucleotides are TGTGCCAGCAGGTTGGACGGCTACGAGCAGTACTTC. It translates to CASRLDGYEQYF.

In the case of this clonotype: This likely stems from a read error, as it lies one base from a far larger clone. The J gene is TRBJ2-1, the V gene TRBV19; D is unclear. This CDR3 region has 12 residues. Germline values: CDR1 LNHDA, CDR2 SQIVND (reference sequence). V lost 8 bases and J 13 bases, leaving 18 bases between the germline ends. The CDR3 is CASSEAPLTQFF. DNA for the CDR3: TGTGCCAGTTCCGAAGCCCCATTAACCCAGTTCTTC.

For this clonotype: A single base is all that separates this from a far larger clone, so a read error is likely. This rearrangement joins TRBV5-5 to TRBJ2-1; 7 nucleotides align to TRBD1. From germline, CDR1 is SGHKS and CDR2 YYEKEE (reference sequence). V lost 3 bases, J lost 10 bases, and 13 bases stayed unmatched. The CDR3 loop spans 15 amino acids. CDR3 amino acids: CASSSGTAKSYEQFF. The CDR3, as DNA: TGTGCCAGCAGCTCCGGGACAGCGAAGAGCTACGAGCAGTTCTTC.

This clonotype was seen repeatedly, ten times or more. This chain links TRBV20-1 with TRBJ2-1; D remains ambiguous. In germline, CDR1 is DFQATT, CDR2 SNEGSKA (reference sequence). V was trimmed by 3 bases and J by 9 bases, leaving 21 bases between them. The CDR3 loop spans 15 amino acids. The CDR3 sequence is CSARGPLTPMVEQFF. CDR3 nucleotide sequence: TGCAGTGCTAGGGGCCCCCTCACGCCTATGGTTGAGCAGTTCTTC.

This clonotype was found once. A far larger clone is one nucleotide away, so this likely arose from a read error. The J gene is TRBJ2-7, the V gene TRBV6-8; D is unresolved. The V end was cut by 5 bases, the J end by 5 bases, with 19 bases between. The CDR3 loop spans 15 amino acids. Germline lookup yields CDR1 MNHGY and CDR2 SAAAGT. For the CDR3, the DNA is TGTGCCAGCAGTGCCCGCAGTATCGTGTCGGACGAGCAGTACTTC. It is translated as CASSARSIVSDEQYF.

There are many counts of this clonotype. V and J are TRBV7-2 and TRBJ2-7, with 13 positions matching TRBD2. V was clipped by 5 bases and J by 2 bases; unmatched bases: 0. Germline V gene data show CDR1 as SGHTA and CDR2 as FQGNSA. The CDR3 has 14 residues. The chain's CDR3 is CASSTSGGAYEQYF. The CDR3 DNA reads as TGTGCCAGCAGCACTAGCGGGGGGGCCTACGAGCAGTACTTC.

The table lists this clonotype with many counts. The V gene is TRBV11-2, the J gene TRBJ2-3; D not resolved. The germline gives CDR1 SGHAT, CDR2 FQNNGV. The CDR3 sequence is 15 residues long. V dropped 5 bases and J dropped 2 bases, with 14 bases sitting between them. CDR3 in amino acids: CASSLALGNTDTQYF. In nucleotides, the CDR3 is TGTGCCAGCAGCCTCGCATTGGGAAACACAGATACGCAGTATTTT.

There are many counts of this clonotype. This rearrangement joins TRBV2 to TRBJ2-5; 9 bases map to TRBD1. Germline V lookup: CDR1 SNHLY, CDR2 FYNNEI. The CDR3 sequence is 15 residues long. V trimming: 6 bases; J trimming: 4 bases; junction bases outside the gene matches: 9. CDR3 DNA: TGTGCCAGCAGGAAAACAGGGGGCGCGGGAGAGACCCAGTACTTC. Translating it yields CASRKTGGAGETQYF.

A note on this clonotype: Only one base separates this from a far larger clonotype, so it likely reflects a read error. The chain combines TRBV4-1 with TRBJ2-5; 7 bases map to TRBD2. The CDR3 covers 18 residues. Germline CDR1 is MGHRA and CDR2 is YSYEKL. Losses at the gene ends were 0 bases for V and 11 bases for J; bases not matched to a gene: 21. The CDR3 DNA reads TGCGCCAGCAGCCAAGAAGGTGGGAGGGCCGAGTCCTACAATGAGCAGTACTTC. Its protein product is CASSQEGGRAESYNEQYF.

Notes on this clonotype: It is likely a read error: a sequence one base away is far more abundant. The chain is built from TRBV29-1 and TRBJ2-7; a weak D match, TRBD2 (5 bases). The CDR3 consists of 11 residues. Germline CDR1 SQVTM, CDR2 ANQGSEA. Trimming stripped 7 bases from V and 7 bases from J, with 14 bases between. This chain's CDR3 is CSGGLYNEQYF. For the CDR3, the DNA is TGCAGCGGAGGACTCTACAATGAGCAGTACTTC.

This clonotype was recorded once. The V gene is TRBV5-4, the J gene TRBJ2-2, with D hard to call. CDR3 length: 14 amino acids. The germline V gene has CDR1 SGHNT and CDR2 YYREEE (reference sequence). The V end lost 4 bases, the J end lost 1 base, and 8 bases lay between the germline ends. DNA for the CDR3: TGTGCCAGCAGCCTATACAAGAACACCGGGGAGCTGTTTTTT. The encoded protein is CASSLYKNTGELFF.

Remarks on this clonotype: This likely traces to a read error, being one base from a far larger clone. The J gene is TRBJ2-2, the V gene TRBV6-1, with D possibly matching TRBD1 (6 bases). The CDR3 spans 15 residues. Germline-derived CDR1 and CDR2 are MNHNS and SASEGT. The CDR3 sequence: CASSYWQGRTGELIF. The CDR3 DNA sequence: TGTGCCAGCAGTTACTGGCAGGGGCGGACCGGGGAGCTGATTTTT.

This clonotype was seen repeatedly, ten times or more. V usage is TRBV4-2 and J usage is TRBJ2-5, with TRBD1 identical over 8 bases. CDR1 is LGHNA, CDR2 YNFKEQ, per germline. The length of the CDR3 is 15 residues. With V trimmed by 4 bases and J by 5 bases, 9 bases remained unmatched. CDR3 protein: CASSLGQVVGETQYF. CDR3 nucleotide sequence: TGTGCCAGCAGCCTGGGACAGGTAGTGGGGGAGACCCAGTACTTC.

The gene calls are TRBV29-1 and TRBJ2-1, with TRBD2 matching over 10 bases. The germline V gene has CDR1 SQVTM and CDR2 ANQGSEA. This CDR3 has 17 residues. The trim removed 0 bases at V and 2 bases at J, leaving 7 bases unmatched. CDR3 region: CSVEESASGSPYNEQFF. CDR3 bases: TGCAGCGTTGAAGAGTCGGCTAGCGGGAGTCCCTACAATGAGCAGTTCTTC.

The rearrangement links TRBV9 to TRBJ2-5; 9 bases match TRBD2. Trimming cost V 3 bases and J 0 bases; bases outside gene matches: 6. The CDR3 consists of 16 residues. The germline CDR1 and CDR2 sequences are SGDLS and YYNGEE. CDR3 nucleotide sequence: TGTGCCAGCAGCGGAGGACTAGCGAGAAACCAAGAGACCCAGTACTTC. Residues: CASSGGLARNQETQYF. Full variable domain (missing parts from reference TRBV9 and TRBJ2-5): DSGVTQTPKHLITATGQRVTLRCSPRSGDLSVYWYQQSLDQGLQFLIQYYNGEERAKGNILERFSAQQFPDLHSELNLSSLELGDSALYFCASSGGLARNQETQYFGPGTRLLVL.

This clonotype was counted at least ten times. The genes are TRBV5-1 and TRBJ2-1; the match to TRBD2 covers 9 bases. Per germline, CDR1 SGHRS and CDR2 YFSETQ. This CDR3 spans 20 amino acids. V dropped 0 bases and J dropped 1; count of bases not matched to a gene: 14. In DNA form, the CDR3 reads TGCGCCAGCAGCTTGGAATCCTGGCTAGCGGGAAGGGTTTCCTACAATGAGCAGTTCTTC. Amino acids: CASSLESWLAGRVSYNEQFF.

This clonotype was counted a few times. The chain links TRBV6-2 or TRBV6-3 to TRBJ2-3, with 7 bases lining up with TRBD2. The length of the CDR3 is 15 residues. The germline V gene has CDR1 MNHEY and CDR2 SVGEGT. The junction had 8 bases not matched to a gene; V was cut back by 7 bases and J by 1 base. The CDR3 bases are TGTGCCAGCACCTGGCGGGGGTACGGCACAGATACGCAGTATTTT. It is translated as CASTWRGYGTDTQYF.

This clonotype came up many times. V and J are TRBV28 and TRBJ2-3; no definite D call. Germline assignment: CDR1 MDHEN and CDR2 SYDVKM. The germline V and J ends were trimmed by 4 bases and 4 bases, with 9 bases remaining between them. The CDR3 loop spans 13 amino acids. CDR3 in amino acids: CASSSPGADTQYF. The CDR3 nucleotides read TGTGCCAGCAGTTCCCCCGGCGCAGATACGCAGTATTTT.

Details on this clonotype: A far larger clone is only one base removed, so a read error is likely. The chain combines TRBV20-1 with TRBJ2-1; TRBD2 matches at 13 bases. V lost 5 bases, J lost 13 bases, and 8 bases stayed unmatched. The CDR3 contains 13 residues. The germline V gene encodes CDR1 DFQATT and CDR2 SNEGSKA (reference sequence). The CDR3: CSARLAGGETQFF. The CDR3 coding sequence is TGCAGTGCTCGACTAGCGGGAGGCGAGACCCAGTTCTTC.

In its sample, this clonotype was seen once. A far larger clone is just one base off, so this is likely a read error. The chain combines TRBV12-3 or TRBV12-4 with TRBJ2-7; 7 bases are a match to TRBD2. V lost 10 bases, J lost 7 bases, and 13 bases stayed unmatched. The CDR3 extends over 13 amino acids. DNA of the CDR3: TGTGCCACCCGACGGGGGGACTACAATGAGCAGTACTTC. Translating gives CATRRGDYNEQYF.

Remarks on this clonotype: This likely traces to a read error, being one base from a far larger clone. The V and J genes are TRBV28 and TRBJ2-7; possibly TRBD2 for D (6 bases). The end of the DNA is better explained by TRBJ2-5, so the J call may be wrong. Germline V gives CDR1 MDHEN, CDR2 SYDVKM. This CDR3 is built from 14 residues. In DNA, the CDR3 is TGTGCCAGCAGTTCCCCCGGGAGCCAGAAGACCCAGTACTTC. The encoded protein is CASSSPGSQKTQYF.

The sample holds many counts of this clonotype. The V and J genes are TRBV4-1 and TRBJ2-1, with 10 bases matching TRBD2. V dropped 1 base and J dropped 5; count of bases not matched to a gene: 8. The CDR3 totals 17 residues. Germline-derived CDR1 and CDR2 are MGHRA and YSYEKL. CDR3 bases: TGCGCCAGCAGCCAAGGAACTACTAGCGGGATTAACAATGAGCAGTTCTTC. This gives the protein CASSQGTTSGINNEQFF.

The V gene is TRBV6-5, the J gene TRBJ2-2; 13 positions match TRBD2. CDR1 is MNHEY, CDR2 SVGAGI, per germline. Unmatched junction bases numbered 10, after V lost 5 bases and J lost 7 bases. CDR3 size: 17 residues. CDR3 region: CASSLSLAGGPGGELFF. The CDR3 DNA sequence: TGTGCCAGCAGTCTTTCACTAGCGGGAGGGCCAGGCGGGGAGCTGTTTTTT.

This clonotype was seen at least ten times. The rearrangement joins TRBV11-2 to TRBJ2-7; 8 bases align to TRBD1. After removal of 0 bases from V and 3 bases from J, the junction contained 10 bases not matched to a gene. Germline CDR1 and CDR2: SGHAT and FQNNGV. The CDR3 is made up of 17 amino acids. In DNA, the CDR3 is TGTGCCAGCAGCTTAGATCTGGGGGCAGGGGGCCTCTACGAGCAGTACTTC. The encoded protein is CASSLDLGAGGLYEQYF.